These 21 T cell receptor beta chains share one sample of origin, sequenced in a study of blood T cell repertoires in COVID-19. Profiled with immunoSEQ multiplex PCR; TCRdb holds only in-frame clones, not every one. The sample contains about 120,000 clones, roughly four fifths of which appear only once. Sequences were obtained from peripheral blood. These receptors were collected from a human donor in a cohort sampled during active COVID-19.

The rearrangement uses TRBV6-5 and TRBJ2-7; D perhaps matches TRBD1 (5 bases). V lost 6 bases to trimming and J lost 5 bases, with 14 bases between them. The CDR3 totals 13 residues. The V gene's germline CDR1 is MNHEY and CDR2 SVGAGI. The CDR3 region is CASRIPGLHEQYF. CDR3 DNA sequence: TGTGCCAGCAGAATTCCAGGGTTGCACGAGCAGTACTTC.

This chain joins TRBV28 and TRBJ2-7; D is unclear. The CDR3 covers 14 residues. V lost 4 bases and J 0 bases, leaving 10 bases between the germline ends. CDR1 and CDR2 (germline): MDHEN, SYDVKM. The CDR3 region has the DNA TGTGCCAGCAGTTCCCTCCGCGCCTCCTACGAGCAGTACTTC. Encoded protein: CASSSLRASYEQYF.

The chain joins TRBV20-1 to TRBJ2-3; D call uncertain. The germline CDR1 and CDR2 sequences are DFQATT and SNEGSKA (reference sequence). The CDR3 is made up of 11 amino acids. Trimming removed 6 bases at V and 6 bases at J, with 10 bases between. This CDR3 is CSATHSDTQYF. The DNA for the CDR3 is TGCAGTGCCACCCACTCTGATACGCAGTATTTT.

This clone was counted a few times. The chain carries TRBV6-2 or TRBV6-3 and TRBJ2-3, with 8 bases identical to TRBD2. The junction had 4 bases not matched to a gene; V was cut back by 2 bases and J by 6 bases. The germline V gene has CDR1 MNHEY and CDR2 SVGEGT. The CDR3 consists of 14 residues. The CDR3 DNA follows: TGTGCCAGCAGTTACGTCGGGGGGGCCGATACGCAGTATTTT. It specifies CASSYVGGADTQYF.

The rearrangement uses TRBV7-9 and TRBJ1-1; perhaps TRBD1 as D (6 bases). This CDR3 has 17 amino acids. In germline, CDR1 is SEHNR, CDR2 FQNEAQ (reference sequence). V dropped 10 bases and J dropped 0 bases, with 24 bases sitting between them. This chain's CDR3 is CATRGGVSGAMNTEAFF. As DNA, the CDR3 is TGTGCCACCAGAGGGGGGGTTAGCGGGGCTATGAACACTGAAGCTTTCTTT. The whole variable domain, remainder taken from reference TRBV7-9 and TRBJ1-1, is DTGVSQNPRHKITKRGQNVTFRCDPISEHNRLYWYRQTLGQGPEFLTYFQNEAQLEKSRLLSDRFSAERPKGSFSTLEIQRTEQGDSAMYLCATRGGVSGAMNTEAFFGQGTRLTVV.

In its sample, this clone was seen a few times. The CDR3 nucleotides read TGTGCCAGCAGCCAAGGATCAGTGCTAGATACGCAGTATTTT. It codes for CASSQGSVLDTQYF. This chain uses TRBV3-1 (or the pseudogene TRBV3-2) with TRBJ2-3; D unresolved. V lost 1 base, J lost 5 bases, and 10 bases lay in between. CDR3 length: 14 amino acids. Germline loops: CDR1 LGHDT, CDR2 YNNKEL (reference sequence).

V gene TRBV7-2 combines with J gene TRBJ1-3, with D uncertain. The CDR3 covers 16 residues. Germline assignment: CDR1 SGHTA and CDR2 FQGNSA. V was pared by 5 bases and J by 0 bases, with 14 bases between. The CDR3 loop is CASSPPGARSGNTIYF. The CDR3 DNA reads TGTGCCAGCAGCCCACCGGGAGCCCGCTCTGGAAACACCATATATTTT.

The chain employs TRBV7-2 and TRBJ1-4; 8 nucleotides agree with TRBD1. Germline V CDR1 and CDR2: SGHTA, FQGNSA. V lost 3 bases and J lost 8; bases outside the gene matches: 8. The CDR3 runs to 15 residues. The CDR3 sequence: CASSLGGTGGEKLFF. CDR3 nucleotides: TGTGCCAGCAGCTTGGGTGGGACAGGTGGAGAAAAACTGTTTTTT.

The chain joins TRBV7-9 to TRBJ1-2; weak D call: TRBD1 (5 bases). The CDR3 runs 14 residues. V lost 1 base, J lost 2 bases, and 8 bases lay in between. Per germline, CDR1 SEHNR and CDR2 FQNEAQ (reference sequence). CDR3 residues: CASSLVQGNYGYTF. The CDR3 DNA is TGTGCCAGCAGCTTAGTCCAGGGAAACTATGGCTACACCTTC.

DNA of the CDR3: TGTGCCAGTAATAAGCCCCGAACTGGGGCCAACGTCCTGACTTTC. This sequence encodes CASNKPRTGANVLTF. The chain employs TRBV19 and TRBJ2-6, with no clear D. Germline assignment: CDR1 LNHDA and CDR2 SQIVND (reference sequence). V lost 7 bases and J 2 bases, leaving 12 bases between the germline ends. The CDR3 has 15 amino acids.

The gene calls are TRBV19 and TRBJ2-7; 9 bases match TRBD1. The CDR3 covers 14 residues. CDR1 is LNHDA, CDR2 SQIVND, per germline (reference sequence). Unmatched junction bases numbered 8, after V lost 5 bases and J lost 6 bases. CDR3 nucleotides: TGTGCCAGTAGTCCTCAACAGGGGGCAGCCGAGCAGTACTTC. Translation: CASSPQQGAAEQYF.

This rearrangement joins TRBV11-2 to TRBJ1-6; D remains unclear. Germline V gene lookup returns CDR1 SGHAT and CDR2 FQNNGV. With 8 bases removed from V and 10 bases from J, the gap between germline ends came to 15 bases. This CDR3 is built from 13 residues. CDR3 in DNA: TGTGCCAGCCGGATGGTGGGGAGATCACCCCTCCACTTT. It encodes CASRMVGRSPLHF.

The gene calls are TRBV9 and TRBJ2-7, with a weak D call TRBD1 (6 bases). This CDR3 spans 14 amino acids. Trimming removed 4 bases from V and 2 bases from J, with 13 bases in between. Per the germline V gene, CDR1 is SGDLS and CDR2 is YYNGEE. CDR3 loop: CASSIHDRTYEQYF. The CDR3 DNA is TGTGCCAGCAGCATACACGACAGGACCTACGAGCAGTACTTC.

This clone was seen once. Sequence at one end of the junction differs from germline and may be a read error. The gene calls are TRBV2 and TRBJ2-3; TRBD1 matches at 9 bases. This CDR3 spans 11 amino acids. Germline assignment: CDR1 SNHLY and CDR2 FYNNEI. Here the CDR3 DNA reads TGTGCCAGCAGTGAAAGGGACAGGGCGCATTTT. This translates into CASSERDRAHF.

The CDR3 sequence: CASSQFGTSGVEQYF. CDR3 DNA: TGCGCCAGCAGTCAATTTGGGACTAGCGGGGTCGAGCAGTACTTC. The chain employs TRBV23-1 and TRBJ2-7; 13 bases fit TRBD2. TRBV23-1 is an ORF; its function is uncertain. Trimming cost V 1 base and J 6 bases; bases outside gene matches: 3. This CDR3 spans 15 amino acids.

The rearrangement joins TRBV10-1 to TRBJ2-7; possibly TRBD2 for D (6 bases). Germline values: CDR1 WNHNN, CDR2 SYGVQD (reference sequence). The length of the CDR3 is 13 residues. The V end lost 1 base, the J end lost 5 bases, and 9 bases lay between the germline ends. This CDR3 is CASSEFPGDEQYF. CDR3 coding DNA: TGCGCCAGCAGTGAGTTCCCGGGGGACGAGCAGTACTTC.

This clone was seen a handful of times. The genes are TRBV19 and TRBJ1-4, with 8 bases identical to TRBD1. The V gene's germline CDR1 is LNHDA and CDR2 SQIVND (reference sequence). V shed 3 bases and J 0 bases; nucleotides not matched to a gene: 9. This CDR3 has 18 residues. The CDR3: CASSIAQQGAATNEKLFF. CDR3 bases: TGTGCCAGTAGTATCGCCCAGCAGGGGGCGGCAACTAATGAAAAACTGTTTTTT.

The V gene is TRBV28, the J gene TRBJ1-6; tentatively, D is TRBD1 (6 bases). The CDR3 extends over 13 amino acids. V shed 6 bases and J shed 6 bases, with 9 bases lying between them. Germline V lookup: CDR1 MDHEN, CDR2 SYDVKM. The CDR3 sequence is CASRPDSNSPLHF. In nucleotides, the CDR3 is TGTGCCAGCAGACCGGACAGTAATTCACCCCTCCACTTT.

V gene TRBV5-5 combines with J gene TRBJ2-5; 7 bases are shared with TRBD2. V dropped 1 base and J dropped 4; count of bases not matched to a gene: 1. This CDR3 comprises 13 residues. Germline CDR1 is SGHKS and CDR2 is YYEKEE (reference sequence). CDR3 amino acids: CASSLWGGETQYF. DNA for the CDR3: TGTGCCAGCAGCTTGTGGGGGGGAGAGACCCAGTACTTC.

The chain is built from TRBV6-2 or TRBV6-3 and TRBJ1-1; maybe TRBD1 (5 bases). Germline CDR1 MNHEY, CDR2 SVGEGT. Trimming stripped 5 bases from V and 6 bases from J, with 13 bases between. The CDR3 has 13 amino acids. DNA of the CDR3: TGTGCCAGCAGTGGGGACTTACTGGCTGAAGCTTTCTTT. Protein product: CASSGDLLAEAFF.

This sequence joins TRBV5-1 and TRBJ1-1; weak D call: TRBD1 (6 bases). V shed 0 bases and J shed 0 bases, with 12 bases lying between them. The CDR3 runs 16 residues. Germline V gene data show CDR1 as SGHRS and CDR2 as YFSETQ. The CDR3 region is CASSLETGWVNTEAFF. Written as DNA, the CDR3 is TGCGCCAGCAGCTTGGAAACAGGGTGGGTGAACACTGAAGCTTTCTTT.